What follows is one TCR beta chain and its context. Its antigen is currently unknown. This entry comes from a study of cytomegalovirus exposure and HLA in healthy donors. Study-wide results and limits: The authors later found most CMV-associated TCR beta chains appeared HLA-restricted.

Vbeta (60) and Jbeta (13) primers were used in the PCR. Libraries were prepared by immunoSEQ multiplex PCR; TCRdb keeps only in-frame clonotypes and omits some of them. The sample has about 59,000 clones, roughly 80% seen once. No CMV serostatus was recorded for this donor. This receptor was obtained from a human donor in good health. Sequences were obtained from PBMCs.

CDR3 in amino acids: CAKTGGGNQPQHF. In nucleotides, the CDR3 is TGTGCCAAGACAGGGGGGGGCAATCAGCCCCAGCATTTT. V usage is TRBV5-4 and J usage is TRBJ1-5, with 9 bases aligning to TRBD1. The CDR3 is 13 residues long. The junction had 3 bases not matched to a gene; V was cut back by 9 bases and J by 2 bases. CDR1 is SGHNT, CDR2 YYREEE, per germline (reference sequence).